The 32 T cell receptor beta chains in this list originate from one sample, sequenced in a study of human T cells and chemical hapten exposure. From the RACE reads, TCRdb called clonotypes with MiXCR, one entry per CDR3 protein. The repertoire holds approximately 110,000 distinct CDR3 sequences, 11% seen once, with around 3.5% in the top ten. Noted time point: patch test 1, 2 weeks after DPC sensitization. Treatment: therapeutic diphenylcyclopropenone sensitization with weekly scalp DPC. The sequencing used whole blood, collected in connection with sensitization to the hapten diphenylcyclopropenone (DPC). These receptors originate from a middle-aged woman with alopecia areata. Some clones in this sample may be carry-over from other donors' samples.

This clonotype was seen at least ten times. The chain joins TRBV29-1 to TRBJ2-7; TRBD2 agrees at 8 bases. After removal of 5 bases from V and 5 bases from J, the junction contained 8 bases not matched to a gene. This CDR3 spans 13 amino acids. Germline CDR1 SQVTM, CDR2 ANQGSEA. CDR3 sequence: CSVREGRVHEQYF. The CDR3, as DNA: TGCAGCGTTCGGGAGGGACGTGTTCACGAGCAGTACTTC.

The V gene is TRBV7-2, the J gene TRBJ2-5; 7 bases match TRBD1. V lost 4 bases to trimming and J lost 5 bases; unmatched junction nucleotides: 4. CDR1 and CDR2 (germline): SGHTA, FQGNSA. The CDR3 loop spans 13 amino acids. CDR3 amino acids: CASSSDRRETQYF. CDR3 nucleotides: TGTGCCAGCAGCTCGGACAGGCGGGAGACCCAGTACTTC.

This clonotype was observed a few times. V is TRBV7-9 and J is TRBJ2-7; the match to TRBD2 covers 7 bases. CDR3 length equals 14 residues. The V segment lost 5 bases and the J segment 4 bases; nucleotides outside the gene matches: 8. Germline V gene lookup returns CDR1 SEHNR and CDR2 FQNEAQ (reference sequence). CDR3 residues: CASSPGEGGYEQYF. In DNA, the CDR3 is TGTGCCAGCAGCCCGGGGGAGGGAGGGTACGAGCAGTACTTC.

In its sample, this clonotype was seen many times. The genes are TRBV29-1 and TRBJ1-4; 7 nucleotides line up with TRBD1. The V gene's germline CDR1 is SQVTM and CDR2 ANQGSEA. This CDR3 comprises 13 residues. J gave up 4 bases and V 6 bases, and 5 bases lay outside the gene matches. For the CDR3, the DNA is TGCAGCGTCCGGGGGGACAGTAATGAAAAACTGTTTTTT. Its translation is CSVRGDSNEKLFF. The full variable domain, completed using reference TRBV29-1 and TRBJ1-4, is SAVISQKPSRDICQRGTSLTIQCQVDSQVTMMFWYRQQPGQSLTLIATANQGSEATYESGFVIDKFPISRPNLTFSTLTVSNMSPEDSSIYLCSVRGDSNEKLFFGSGTQLSVL.

Points on this clonotype: A read error may be the cause here, since a much bigger clone is one base away. This sequence joins TRBV27 and TRBJ2-1, with 11 bases matching TRBD2. The CDR3 sequence is 15 residues long. Germline CDR1 and CDR2: MNHEY and SMNVEV (reference sequence). The DNA of the CDR3 is TGTGCCAGCAGGCCTACTAGCGGGAGTTGGTATGAGCTGTTCTTC. It codes for CASRPTSGSWYELFF.

This clonotype came up a few times. CDR3: CASSLSTPTYEQYF. In nucleotides, the CDR3 is TGTGCCAGCAGTTTGTCGACACCTACCTACGAGCAGTACTTC. This chain joins TRBV12-3 or TRBV12-4 and TRBJ2-7; D ambiguous. Deletions cut 3 bases from V and 2 bases from J, with 11 bases between. There are 14 residues in the CDR3.

This clonotype was counted ten times or more. The chain combines TRBV29-1 with TRBJ2-3; 7 nucleotides align to TRBD1. Losses at the gene ends were 1 base for V and 1 base for J; bases not matched to a gene: 8. There are 16 residues in the CDR3. Germline V gives CDR1 SQVTM, CDR2 ANQGSEA. CDR3 in DNA: TGCAGCGTTGAAGGGTCCCACAGGGGAGGCACAGATACGCAGTATTTT. Its translation: CSVEGSHRGGTDTQYF.

In this sample, this clonotype turned up a few times. The chain carries TRBV18 and TRBJ1-2; tentative D call: TRBD1 (5 bases). The CDR3 sequence is 13 residues long. The germline gives CDR1 KGHSH, CDR2 LQKENI. The V end lost 3 bases, the J end lost 3 bases, and 8 bases lay between the germline ends. The DNA of the CDR3 is TGTGCCAGCTCACCCCAGGGTGACTATGGCTACACCTTC. This gives the protein CASSPQGDYGYTF.

V usage is TRBV4-3 and J usage is TRBJ2-1; 8 bases line up with TRBD2. Germline V gives CDR1 LGHNA, CDR2 YSLEER. This CDR3 contains 15 residues. Trimming cost V 4 bases and J 8 bases; bases outside gene matches: 10. In nucleotides, the CDR3 is TGCGCCAGCAGCCTTATAGCGGGATCAGTGTATGAGCAGTTCTTC. Residues: CASSLIAGSVYEQFF.

In this sample, this clonotype turned up a few times. The chain has TRBV20-1 and TRBJ2-7; 10 bases fit TRBD1. CDR3 length equals 12 residues. Trimming removed 4 bases from V and 9 bases from J; junction bases left unmatched: 6. Germline values: CDR1 DFQATT, CDR2 SNEGSKA (reference sequence). The CDR3 sequence is CSATTGGSGQYF. CDR3 sequence (DNA): TGCAGTGCTACGACAGGGGGCTCGGGGCAGTACTTC.

This clonotype was observed at least ten times. The chain uses TRBV5-1 and TRBJ2-3; 7 nucleotides align to TRBD2. Germline trimming cut 4 bases from V and 6 bases from J; bases unmatched to any gene: 8. The CDR3 length is 14 residues. Per the germline V gene, CDR1 is SGHRS and CDR2 is YFSETQ. CDR3 in DNA: TGCGCCAGCAGCCCGCGACTAGCTGGTGATACGCAGTATTTT. Its protein product is CASSPRLAGDTQYF.

This clonotype was observed at least ten times. The chain employs TRBV18 and TRBJ1-3, with TRBD1 as a possible D gene (6 bases). The CDR3 is made up of 15 amino acids. Germline V CDR1 and CDR2: KGHSH, LQKENI. Trimming pared 2 bases from V and 3 bases from J, leaving 11 bases between. The CDR3 DNA follows: TGTGCCAGCTCACCAAACAGGGCCTTTGGAAACACCATATATTTT. Amino acid sequence: CASSPNRAFGNTIYF.

The chain carries TRBV28 and TRBJ2-1, with 11 positions matching TRBD2. The CDR3 sequence is 18 residues long. V lost 5 bases, J lost 9 bases, and 18 bases stayed unmatched. Germline-derived CDR1 and CDR2 are MDHEN and SYDVKM. CDR3: CASSLRVAGGRIIVEQFF. The DNA of the CDR3 is TGTGCCAGCAGTCTCCGGGTAGCGGGAGGGCGTATTATTGTTGAGCAGTTCTTC.

The table lists this clonotype with a few counts. The chain couples TRBV29-1 to TRBJ2-5; TRBD1 matches 11 bases. The ends lost 6 bases at V and 3 bases at J; junction bases unmatched: 6. Germline assignment: CDR1 SQVTM and CDR2 ANQGSEA. The CDR3 extends over 14 amino acids. The CDR3 is CSVRDRGTKETQYF. The CDR3 DNA reads TGCAGCGTGCGGGACAGGGGGACGAAAGAGACCCAGTACTTC.

V usage is TRBV18 and J usage is TRBJ1-6; tentative D call: TRBD1 (6 bases). V shed 6 bases and J shed 5 bases, with 17 bases lying between them. Germline CDR1 reads KGHSH; CDR2 reads LQKENI. The CDR3 is 16 residues long. The CDR3 reads CASSLRGARNNSPLHF. The DNA for the CDR3 is TGTGCCAGCTCCCTCAGGGGAGCGAGGAATAATTCACCCCTCCACTTT.

This clonotype came up many times. The CDR3 DNA reads as TGCAGCGCAAGTCGCACAGGGGACGGGCATGGCTACACCTTC. Translating gives CSASRTGDGHGYTF. The gene calls are TRBV29-1 and TRBJ1-2; TRBD1 matches at 7 bases. The CDR3 covers 14 residues. CDR1 is SQVTM and CDR2 is ANQGSEA in the germline V gene. Losses at the gene ends were 7 bases for V and 6 bases for J; bases not matched to a gene: 14.

The chain combines TRBV4-2 with TRBJ2-1, with TRBD2 identical over 11 bases. V trimming: 1 base; J trimming: 5 bases; junction bases outside the gene matches: 10. CDR1 is LGHNA, CDR2 YNFKEQ, per germline. The CDR3 has 18 residues. CDR3 amino acids: CASSQGRLAGLVNNEQFF. Here the CDR3 DNA reads TGTGCCAGCAGCCAAGGTAGACTAGCGGGGTTGGTAAACAATGAGCAGTTCTTC.

The table lists this clonotype with a few counts. The chain links TRBV18 to TRBJ1-3; D not certain. The CDR3 has 15 residues. Per germline, CDR1 KGHSH and CDR2 LQKENI. Trimming removed 0 bases at V and 6 bases at J, with 12 bases between. The CDR3 loop reads CASSPPSAPENTIYF. As DNA, the CDR3 is TGTGCCAGCTCACCACCGAGTGCTCCCGAAAACACCATATATTTT.

The chain combines TRBV7-2 with TRBJ2-1; D may be TRBD1 (5 bases). Germline V gene sequence: CDR1 SGHTA, CDR2 FQGNSA. Trimming pared 6 bases from V and 10 bases from J, leaving 16 bases between. The CDR3 is 13 residues long. CDR3 in amino acids: CASSPNPPGEQFF. The CDR3 DNA sequence: TGTGCCAGCAGTCCTAACCCACCAGGGGAGCAGTTCTTC. Combining the CDR3 with reference TRBV7-2 and TRBJ2-1 gives the whole variable domain GAGVSQSPSNKVTEKGKDVELRCDPISGHTALYWYRQSLGQGLEFLIYFQGNSAPDKSGLPSDRFSAERTGGSVSTLTIQRTQQEDSAVYLCASSPNPPGEQFFGPGTRLTVL.

This clonotype appeared a few times. This chain links TRBV20-1 with TRBJ2-7; a weak D match, TRBD1 (6 bases). The V and J ends lost 3 bases and 4 bases respectively, with 19 bases between them. Germline CDR1 is DFQATT and CDR2 is SNEGSKA (reference sequence). CDR3 length equals 15 residues. The CDR3 reads CSAREGTSERYEQYF. The DNA of the CDR3 is TGCAGTGCTAGGGAAGGGACAAGTGAACGGTACGAGCAGTACTTC.

This clonotype was observed a few times. The V gene is TRBV11-2, the J gene TRBJ2-6; D is perhaps TRBD1 or TRBD2 (5 bases each). CDR1 and CDR2 (germline): SGHAT, FQNNGV. V lost 7 bases and J 0 bases, leaving 16 bases between the germline ends. The CDR3 totals 17 residues. The chain's CDR3 is CASTEFGANSGANVLTF. DNA for the CDR3: TGTGCCAGCACCGAATTCGGGGCTAACTCTGGGGCCAACGTCCTGACTTTC.

This clonotype was seen at least ten times. This sequence joins TRBV20-1 and TRBJ2-6, with TRBD2 matching over 8 bases. Germline V gene sequence: CDR1 DFQATT, CDR2 SNEGSKA (reference sequence). V lost 3 bases to trimming and J lost 0 bases; unmatched junction nucleotides: 7. This CDR3 region has 17 residues. Written as DNA, the CDR3 is TGCAGTGCTAGGTCGCTAGCGGGTTACTCTGGGGCCAACGTCCTGACTTTC. Amino acids: CSARSLAGYSGANVLTF.

V usage is TRBV6-2 or TRBV6-3 and J usage is TRBJ2-5, with 10 bases aligning to TRBD2. Germline V gene data show CDR1 as MNHEY and CDR2 as SVGEGT. This CDR3 has 16 residues. Losses at the gene ends were 5 bases for V and 7 bases for J; bases not matched to a gene: 13. The CDR3 sequence is CASSPSPSGRVGTQYF. CDR3 DNA: TGTGCCAGCAGTCCGTCGCCTAGCGGGAGAGTAGGGACCCAGTACTTC.

This clonotype has a handful of counts. The CDR3: CASSFKTTGADTEAFF. The CDR3 DNA follows: TGTGCCAGCAGTTTTAAAACGACAGGGGCGGACACTGAAGCTTTCTTT. This rearrangement joins TRBV6-2 or TRBV6-3 to TRBJ1-1; 8 positions match TRBD1. The length of the CDR3 is 16 residues. With V trimmed by 4 bases and J by 3 bases, 10 bases remained unmatched. Germline V gene data show CDR1 as MNHEY and CDR2 as SVGEGT.

The chain is built from TRBV7-2 and TRBJ2-3; 10 nucleotides line up with TRBD2. The CDR3 totals 16 residues. V lost 1 base, J lost 3 bases, and 4 bases stayed unmatched. Germline CDR1 is SGHTA and CDR2 is FQGNSA. CDR3: CASSLVGTSVTDTQYF. For the CDR3, the DNA is TGTGCCAGCAGCTTAGTAGGGACTAGCGTGACAGATACGCAGTATTTT.

Only a few counts were recorded for this clonotype. V usage is TRBV5-1 and J usage is TRBJ2-7; tentatively, D is TRBD1 or TRBD2 (7 bases each). In germline, CDR1 is SGHRS, CDR2 YFSETQ. V dropped 5 bases and J dropped 6 bases, with 21 bases sitting between them. CDR3 size: 15 residues. The CDR3 spells CASRSGGAGLGEQYF. The CDR3 region has the DNA TGCGCCAGCAGGTCAGGGGGAGCGGGACTGGGCGAGCAGTACTTC.

This clonotype was detected many times. The rearrangement uses TRBV10-2 and TRBJ1-1; no firm D call. V was clipped by 6 bases and J by 0 bases, with 8 bases between them. The CDR3 sequence is 13 residues long. Germline CDR1 is WSHSY and CDR2 is SAAADI. The CDR3 loop is CASSGIMNTEAFF. The CDR3 DNA sequence: TGCGCCAGCAGCGGTATAATGAACACTGAAGCTTTCTTT.

The sample holds a few counts of this clonotype. The V and J genes are TRBV5-6 and TRBJ2-6; no definite D call. Per germline, CDR1 SGHDT and CDR2 YYEEEE. Deletions cut 0 bases from V and 0 bases from J, with 4 bases between. This CDR3 spans 15 amino acids. CDR3 sequence: CASSLAFSGANVLTF. In DNA form, the CDR3 reads TGTGCCAGCAGCTTGGCCTTCTCTGGGGCCAACGTCCTGACTTTC.

Note on this clonotype: One end of the junction fails to match germline, which may point to a read error. The rearrangement uses TRBV29-1 and TRBJ1-3; possible D gene TRBD1, 5 bases. The CDR3 is 15 residues long. CDR1 and CDR2 (germline): SQVTM, ANQGSEA. In DNA, the CDR3 is TGCAGCGCTGAAAGGCAGGGAAAGGCTGGAAACACCATATATTTT. It codes for CSAERQGKAGNTIYF.

This clonotype was counted a few times. The chain has TRBV7-2 and TRBJ1-4; D is unclear. CDR1 SGHTA and CDR2 FQGNSA come from the germline V gene. V was shortened by 0 bases and J by 5 bases, with 10 bases between the two germline ends. The CDR3 loop spans 15 amino acids. CDR3 loop: CASSLAKVVNEKLFF. The CDR3 DNA sequence: TGTGCCAGCAGCTTAGCGAAGGTGGTAAATGAAAAACTGTTTTTT.

The sample holds many counts of this clonotype. J is TRBJ1-3 and V is TRBV27, with D uncertain. Germline V lookup: CDR1 MNHEY, CDR2 SMNVEV (reference sequence). This CDR3 has 13 amino acids. V gave up 6 bases and J gave up 2 bases, with 8 bases separating them. CDR3 loop: CASSELTGNTIYF. CDR3 nucleotide sequence: TGTGCCAGCAGCGAACTGACTGGAAACACCATATATTTT.

This clonotype appeared a few times. The chain uses TRBV14 and TRBJ2-3; D is unresolved. This CDR3 has 11 residues. V lost 1 base to trimming and J lost 5 bases, with 1 base between them. CDR1 and CDR2 (germline): SGHDN, FVKESK. CDR3 in DNA: TGTGCCAGCAGCCAAGGAGATACGCAGTATTTT. Translating gives CASSQGDTQYF.